This record concerns one T cell receptor beta chain sequence. Antigen unknown. Here immunoSEQ multiplex PCR was the method, and the copy in TCRdb shows in-frame clones only, minus some. The table includes roughly 96,000 clones, roughly 90% detected once. Germline loops: CDR1 LNHDA, CDR2 SQIVND (reference sequence). The CDR3 is 15 amino acids. V lost 5 bases and J lost 4, with 15 bases in between. This specimen comes from a study of T cell responses to AZD1222 COVID-19 vaccine. Study-wide points: The study sampled repertoires only after the peak T cell response. Just a handful of AZD1222 recipients tested seropositive at baseline. Regions 160-218 and 743-854 held dominance among vaccine-associated CD4 TCRs, which spanned spike.

The V gene is TRBV19, the J gene TRBJ2-1, with D maybe TRBD2 (7 bases). This TCR derives from an adult in good health. Source: peripheral blood, taken on day 0 of AZD1222 vaccination. The CDR3 sequence: CASSPGGGGYNEQFF. For the CDR3, the DNA is TGTGCCAGTAGTCCCGGAGGGGGGGGGTACAATGAGCAGTTCTTC.